This T cell receptor (beta chain) comes out of a study of T cell responses to AZD1222 COVID-19 vaccine (dated by TCRdb to the early 2020s). In terms of the full investigation: TCR sequencing was performed for more than 230 trial participants, of whom 207 were given two doses of AZD1222 and around 26 were given two doses of MenACWY control vaccine. Trial participants were enrolled by age into 18-55, 56-69 and 70-plus year subgroups, with 148, 28 and 57 TCR-sequenced participants respectively.

The germline V gene specifies SGHDT as CDR1 and YYEEEE as CDR2. Inclusive of the bounding cysteine and phenylalanine, the CDR3 is 13 residues long. The read is trimmed to its CDR3 DNA, 39 bases read in frame from base 1. Trimming costs V 6 bases and J 6 bases, and their ends lie 15 bases apart. Turning to this clone: This clone's antigen is unknown. Base quality data are lacking; no much larger clone is found one base away.

Per the publication, the time point label means: about 28 days (+/-7) after the second vaccine dose. AZD1222 recipients with second doses at about 4 weeks or about 12 weeks were pooled, because spike-specific TCR depth and breadth did not differ between schedules. Vaccinee samples were obtained from the UK trials COV001 and COV002, which included a single-blind randomized controlled phase 2/3 trial of AZD1222 (ChAdOx1 nCoV-19) in healthy adults. For TCRbeta chain sequencing, PBMC samples were collected from trial participants at day 0 and at day 28 after the second dose. The CDR3 regions of human TCRbeta chains were analyzed by immunosequencing. The published analysis was carried out like this. Repertoire TCRs were checked for matches against a reference library of SARS-CoV-2-specific TCRs that had been generated using the MIRA antigen-specificity platform. Breadth was defined as the fraction of unique TCRs that were SARS-CoV-2-associated. Depth was defined as the fraction of total T cells that were SARS-CoV-2-associated. Each spike-specific TCR was assigned to its reactive spike region and to a CD4 or CD8 class using the MIRA data. Log10-transformed breadth and depth values were compared by one-way ANOVA with Sidak's multiple comparisons tests. TCRdb mirrors the immuneACCESS table, restricted to in-frame sequences. Some clones are absent from its copies; in checked studies, under half trace to an unresolved V gene, and the reason for the others is unknown. That table furnishes V, J and clone size, whereas the DNA furnished D and trimming. In all, the sample holds over 50,000 clones, and 89% of those were seen once. Around 13% of the sample rests with the top ten.

Findings and caveats that apply to the study as a whole: Because no samples from the day 14 peak response were available, repertoires could be characterized only after the peak T cell response. The 56-69-year group was small, and its depth increase did not reach significance, likely because of low power. Conclusions about previously exposed vaccinees were limited because only six AZD1222 recipients were SARS-CoV-2 seropositive at baseline. Nearly half of unique spike-specific TCRs reportedly recognized epitopes outside regions mutated in the B.1.351 and B.1.1.7 variants. The whole spike protein was spanned by vaccine-associated CD4 TCRs, and dominant responses were seen in regions 160-218 and 743-854. Participants were mostly white British and included more females than males, and it was suggested by the authors that clonal diversity may have been underestimated. Spike-specific TCR breadth and depth rose significantly after two AZD1222 doses compared with day 0 and with MenACWY recipients.

Sequenced material: peripheral blood, taken 28 days after the second AZD1222 dose. The receptor was isolated from an adult who received the AZD1222 COVID-19 vaccine. This chain joins TRBV5-6 to TRBJ1-1; the D gene is unclear. The DNA sequence is TGTGCCAGCACCCATAAGAGGATACCTGAAGCTTTCTTT. Its translation reads: CASTHKRIPEAFF.